These T cell receptor beta chains were read from a single sample in a study of cytomegalovirus exposure and HLA in healthy donors. Measured with immunoSEQ multiplex PCR; TCRdb has only the in-frame clones, and not every one. Of approximately 180,000 clones in the sample, over 70% were seen once. The specimen was PBMCs. These receptors were obtained from a woman in her twenties or thirties in good health and CMV-seropositive. Both conserved end residues are part of each CDR3. Fields, in order: CDR3 DNA, CDR3 protein, J gene, V gene, D gene, clone size, CDR3 length. A D gene is named only where the DNA matches it firmly. Rows may omit the clone size; those that give it use once, few, many or a size class.

CDR3nt: TGTGCCAGCAGCTCTTACCGGGGGACAGGGAGGCACGAGCAGTACTTC
CDR3aa: CASSSYRGTGRHEQYF
j_gene: TRBJ2-7
v_gene: TRBV13
d_gene: TRBD1
abundance: -
len: 16

CDR3nt: TGTGCCAGCAACAGGGGGGGGACTAGCGGGAGCCCCAATGAGCAGTTCTTC
CDR3aa: CASNRGGTSGSPNEQFF
j_gene: TRBJ2-1
v_gene: TRBV7-2
d_gene: TRBD2
abundance: -
len: 17

CDR3nt: TGTGCCAGCAGCTTAAATGGAGGGGATGAGCAGTTCTTC
CDR3aa: CASSLNGGDEQFF
j_gene: TRBJ2-1
v_gene: TRBV7-3
d_gene: -
abundance: few
len: 13

CDR3nt: TGTGCCAGCAGAAGAGGGGGGGATGAGCAGTTCTTC
CDR3aa: CASRRGGDEQFF
j_gene: TRBJ2-1
v_gene: TRBV6-5
d_gene: -
abundance: -
len: 12

CDR3nt: TGTGCCAGCCGTCTAACTAGCGGGAGGAGAGGAGCGAATGAGCAGTTCTTC
CDR3aa: CASRLTSGRRGANEQFF
j_gene: TRBJ2-1
v_gene: TRBV13
d_gene: TRBD2
abundance: -
len: 17

CDR3nt: TGTGCCATTAGAGTAGCGGGAGTTTCCGAAAACATTCAGTACTTC
CDR3aa: CAIRVAGVSENIQYF
j_gene: TRBJ2-4
v_gene: TRBV19
d_gene: TRBD2
abundance: -
len: 15

CDR3nt: TGTGCCATGAAGACGGGGAACTATGGCTACACCTTC
CDR3aa: CAMKTGNYGYTF
j_gene: TRBJ1-2
v_gene: TRBV10-3
d_gene: -
abundance: few
len: 12

CDR3nt: TGTGCCATACTCCATTTCTACGAGCAGTACTTC
CDR3aa: CAILHFYEQYF
j_gene: TRBJ2-7
v_gene: TRBV25-1
d_gene: -
abundance: -
len: 11

CDR3nt: TGTGCCAGCAGTGGCCCGGGACAGGGAAGGTACGAGCAGTACTTC
CDR3aa: CASSGPGQGRYEQYF
j_gene: TRBJ2-7
v_gene: TRBV6-6
d_gene: TRBD1
abundance: -
len: 15

CDR3nt: TGTGCCAGCTCCCGGGAGGGCCATAGCTACGAGCAGTACTTC
CDR3aa: CASSREGHSYEQYF
j_gene: TRBJ2-7
v_gene: TRBV18
d_gene: TRBD2
abundance: -
len: 14

CDR3nt: TGCGCCAGCAGCTTCGGACAGGGGGAGACCCAGTACTTC
CDR3aa: CASSFGQGETQYF
j_gene: TRBJ2-5
v_gene: TRBV5-1
d_gene: TRBD1
abundance: -
len: 13

CDR3nt: TGTGCCAGCAGCCCGCAGGGGGGCTCCTACAATGAGCAGTTCTTC
CDR3aa: CASSPQGGSYNEQFF
j_gene: TRBJ2-1
v_gene: TRBV7-9
d_gene: -
abundance: -
len: 15

CDR3nt: TGTGCCAGCAGCGGACAGGGGCTTGTGTACACCTTC
CDR3aa: CASSGQGLVYTF
j_gene: TRBJ1-2
v_gene: TRBV27
d_gene: TRBD1
abundance: -
len: 12

CDR3nt: TGTGCCAGCAGTTCCGGGACAGCACCCTACGAGCAGTACTTC
CDR3aa: CASSSGTAPYEQYF
j_gene: TRBJ2-7
v_gene: TRBV28
d_gene: TRBD1
abundance: -
len: 14

CDR3nt: TGTGCTAGTGGTTTGAATGGGCTCACCGGGGAGCTGTTTTTT
CDR3aa: CASGLNGLTGELFF
j_gene: TRBJ2-2
v_gene: TRBV12-5
d_gene: -
abundance: -
len: 14

CDR3nt: TGCGCCAGCAGCCAAGATCGCCCCGGGACTAGCGGGTCGCAAGAGACCCAGTACTTC
CDR3aa: CASSQDRPGTSGSQETQYF
j_gene: TRBJ2-5
v_gene: TRBV4-3
d_gene: TRBD2
abundance: -
len: 19

CDR3nt: TGTGCCAGCAGTTTAGGGACTAGCGGGACTTGGGAGCAGTACTTC
CDR3aa: CASSLGTSGTWEQYF
j_gene: TRBJ2-7
v_gene: TRBV27
d_gene: TRBD2
abundance: -
len: 15

CDR3nt: TGTGCCAGTACTAAGGGGTCTGGGGCCAACGTCCTGACTTTC
CDR3aa: CASTKGSGANVLTF
j_gene: TRBJ2-6
v_gene: TRBV14
d_gene: -
abundance: -
len: 14

CDR3nt: TGTGCCAGCAGCGTAGATCGCGGCGCCTACGAGCAGTACTTC
CDR3aa: CASSVDRGAYEQYF
j_gene: TRBJ2-7
v_gene: TRBV9
d_gene: -
abundance: few
len: 14

CDR3nt: TGTGCCAGCAGTCCGAGAGGACAGGGGGGGAGGACTAATGAAAAACTGTTTTTT
CDR3aa: CASSPRGQGGRTNEKLFF
j_gene: TRBJ1-4
v_gene: TRBV25-1
d_gene: TRBD1
abundance: few
len: 18

CDR3nt: TGTGCCAGCAGTTCATCCGGGGGCAATGAGCAGTTCTTC
CDR3aa: CASSSSGGNEQFF
j_gene: TRBJ2-1
v_gene: TRBV13
d_gene: -
abundance: -
len: 13

CDR3nt: TGTGCCAGCTCACGTTTTAATCTAGCGGGAGCCGGGGAGCTGTTTTTT
CDR3aa: CASSRFNLAGAGELFF
j_gene: TRBJ2-2
v_gene: TRBV18
d_gene: TRBD2
abundance: -
len: 16

CDR3nt: TGCGCCAGCAGTCCATCCGGGTCTCCCCTGACCCAGTACTTC
CDR3aa: CASSPSGSPLTQYF
j_gene: TRBJ2-5
v_gene: TRBV10-2
d_gene: -
abundance: -
len: 14

CDR3nt: TGTGCCAGCAGCTCAAGCGGGACCACCTACAATGAGCAGTTCTTC
CDR3aa: CASSSSGTTYNEQFF
j_gene: TRBJ2-1
v_gene: TRBV11-3
d_gene: TRBD2
abundance: -
len: 15

CDR3nt: TGTGCCAGCAGCGTCGGTACTAGCCCGAGGGTCACAGATACGCAGTATTTT
CDR3aa: CASSVGTSPRVTDTQYF
j_gene: TRBJ2-3
v_gene: TRBV9
d_gene: -
abundance: few
len: 17

CDR3nt: TGCGCCAGCAGCCCTACTTATCGGGGGGACGGCTACACCTTC
CDR3aa: CASSPTYRGDGYTF
j_gene: TRBJ1-2
v_gene: TRBV4-1
d_gene: -
abundance: -
len: 14

CDR3nt: TGTGCCATCAGCGAAGCGGGCAATGAGCAGTTCTTC
CDR3aa: CAISEAGNEQFF
j_gene: TRBJ2-1
v_gene: TRBV10-3
d_gene: -
abundance: -
len: 12

CDR3nt: TGTGCCAGCAGCTCGGTCCCCGAAAAACTGTTTTTT
CDR3aa: CASSSVPEKLFF
j_gene: TRBJ1-4
v_gene: TRBV9
d_gene: -
abundance: few
len: 12

CDR3nt: TGTGCCAGTCTACAGGGGACGGGGCAGCCCCAGCATTTT
CDR3aa: CASLQGTGQPQHF
j_gene: TRBJ1-5
v_gene: TRBV19
d_gene: TRBD1
abundance: once
len: 13

CDR3nt: TGTGCCAGCAGCTCGGGACTCTCCTACAATGAGCAGTTCTTC
CDR3aa: CASSSGLSYNEQFF
j_gene: TRBJ2-1
v_gene: TRBV7-6
d_gene: -
abundance: -
len: 14

CDR3nt: TGCGCCAGCAGCTTTTCCGGTACTAGAGCTAATGAGCAGTTCTTC
CDR3aa: CASSFSGTRANEQFF
j_gene: TRBJ2-1
v_gene: TRBV5-1
d_gene: -
abundance: -
len: 15

CDR3nt: TGTGCCAGCAGTTACGCCCGGACAAACTACGAGCAGTACTTC
CDR3aa: CASSYARTNYEQYF
j_gene: TRBJ2-7
v_gene: TRBV6-5
d_gene: -
abundance: -
len: 14

CDR3nt: TGTGCCAGTAGACTTTCCCGAGGTCCAGGCGGGGGTGAAGCTTTCTTT
CDR3aa: CASRLSRGPGGGEAFF
j_gene: TRBJ1-1
v_gene: TRBV19
d_gene: -
abundance: -
len: 16

CDR3nt: TGTGCCAGCATCCCCGGAGGGGCACACTCCTACGAGCAGTACTTC
CDR3aa: CASIPGGAHSYEQYF
j_gene: TRBJ2-7
v_gene: TRBV6-1
d_gene: -
abundance: -
len: 15